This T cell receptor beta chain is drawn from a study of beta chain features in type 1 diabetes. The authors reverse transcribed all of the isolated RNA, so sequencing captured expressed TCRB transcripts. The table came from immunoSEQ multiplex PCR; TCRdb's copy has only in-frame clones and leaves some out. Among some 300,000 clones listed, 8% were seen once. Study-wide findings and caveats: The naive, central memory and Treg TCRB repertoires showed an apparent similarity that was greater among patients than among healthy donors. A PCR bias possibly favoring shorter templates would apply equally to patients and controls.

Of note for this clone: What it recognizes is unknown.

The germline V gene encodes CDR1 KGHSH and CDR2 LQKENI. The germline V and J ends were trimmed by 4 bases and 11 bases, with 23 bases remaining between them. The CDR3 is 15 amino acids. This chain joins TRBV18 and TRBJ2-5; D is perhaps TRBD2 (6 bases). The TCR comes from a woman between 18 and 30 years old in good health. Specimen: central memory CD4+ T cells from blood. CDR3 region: CASSRIGTALGEQYF. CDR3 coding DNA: TGTGCCAGCTCACGGATTGGGACTGCCCTAGGGGAGCAGTACTTC.